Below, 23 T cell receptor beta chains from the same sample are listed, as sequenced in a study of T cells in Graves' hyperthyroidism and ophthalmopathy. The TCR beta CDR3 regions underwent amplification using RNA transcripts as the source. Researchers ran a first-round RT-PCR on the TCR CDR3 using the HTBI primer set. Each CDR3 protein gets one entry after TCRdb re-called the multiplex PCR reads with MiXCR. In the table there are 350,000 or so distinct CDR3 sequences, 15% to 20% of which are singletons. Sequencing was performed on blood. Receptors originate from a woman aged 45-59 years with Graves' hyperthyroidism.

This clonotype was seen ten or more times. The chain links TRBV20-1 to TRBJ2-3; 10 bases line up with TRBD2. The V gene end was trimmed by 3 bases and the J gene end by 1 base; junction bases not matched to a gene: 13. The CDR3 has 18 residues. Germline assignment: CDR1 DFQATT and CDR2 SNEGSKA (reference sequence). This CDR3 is CSASVLASGSTGTDTQYF. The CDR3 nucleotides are TGCAGTGCTAGCGTCTTAGCTAGCGGGAGTACGGGCACAGATACGCAGTATTTT.

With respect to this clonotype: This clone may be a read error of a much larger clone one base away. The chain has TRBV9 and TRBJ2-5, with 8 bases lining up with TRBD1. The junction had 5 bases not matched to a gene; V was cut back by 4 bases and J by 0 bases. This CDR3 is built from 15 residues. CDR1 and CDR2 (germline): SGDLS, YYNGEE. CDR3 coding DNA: TGTGCCAGCAGCACAACAGGGGGGAACCAAGAGACCCAGTACTTC. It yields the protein CASSTTGGNQETQYF.

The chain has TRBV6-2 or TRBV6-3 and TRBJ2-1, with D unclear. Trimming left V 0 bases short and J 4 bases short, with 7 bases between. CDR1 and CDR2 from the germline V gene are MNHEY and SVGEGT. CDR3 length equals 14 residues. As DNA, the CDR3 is TGTGCCAGCAGTTACTCGGGCCGATACAATGAGCAGTTCTTC. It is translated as CASSYSGRYNEQFF.

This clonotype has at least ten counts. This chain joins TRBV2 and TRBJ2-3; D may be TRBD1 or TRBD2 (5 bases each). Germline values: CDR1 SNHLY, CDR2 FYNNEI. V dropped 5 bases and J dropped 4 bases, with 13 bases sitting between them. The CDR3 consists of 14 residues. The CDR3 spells CASSRDRFPDTQYF. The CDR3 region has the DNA TGTGCCAGCAGTCGGGACCGATTTCCAGATACGCAGTATTTT.

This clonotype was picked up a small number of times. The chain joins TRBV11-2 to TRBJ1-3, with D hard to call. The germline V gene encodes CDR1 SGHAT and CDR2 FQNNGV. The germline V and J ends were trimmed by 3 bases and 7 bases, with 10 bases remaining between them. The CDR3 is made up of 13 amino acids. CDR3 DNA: TGTGCCAGCAGCTTCATCGTGGCGAACACCATATATTTT. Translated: CASSFIVANTIYF.

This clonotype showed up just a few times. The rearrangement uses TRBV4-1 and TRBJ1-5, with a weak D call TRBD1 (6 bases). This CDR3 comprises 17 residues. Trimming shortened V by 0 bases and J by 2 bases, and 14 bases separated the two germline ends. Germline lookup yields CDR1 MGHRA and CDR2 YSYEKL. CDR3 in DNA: TGCGCCAGCAGCCAAGATCGCAGGGGTCGGGGCAATCAGCCCCAGCATTTT. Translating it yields CASSQDRRGRGNQPQHF.

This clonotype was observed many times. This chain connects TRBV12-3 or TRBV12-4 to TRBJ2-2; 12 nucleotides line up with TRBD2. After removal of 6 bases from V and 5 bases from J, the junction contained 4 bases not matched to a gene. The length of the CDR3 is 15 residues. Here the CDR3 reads CASSLGLAGTGELFF. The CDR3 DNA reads TGTGCCAGCAGCCTCGGACTAGCGGGGACCGGGGAGCTGTTTTTT.

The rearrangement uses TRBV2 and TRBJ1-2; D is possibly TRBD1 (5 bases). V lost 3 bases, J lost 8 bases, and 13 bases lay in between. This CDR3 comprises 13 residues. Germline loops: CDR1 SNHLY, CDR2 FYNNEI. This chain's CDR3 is CASSDGRELGYTF. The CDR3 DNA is TGTGCCAGCAGTGATGGCAGGGAATTAGGCTACACCTTC. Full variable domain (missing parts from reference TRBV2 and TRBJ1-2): EPEVTQTPSHQVTQMGQEVILRCVPISNHLYFYWYRQILGQKVEFLVSFYNNEISEKSEIFDDQFSVERPDGSNFTLKIRSTKLEDSAMYFCASSDGRELGYTFGSGTRLTVV.

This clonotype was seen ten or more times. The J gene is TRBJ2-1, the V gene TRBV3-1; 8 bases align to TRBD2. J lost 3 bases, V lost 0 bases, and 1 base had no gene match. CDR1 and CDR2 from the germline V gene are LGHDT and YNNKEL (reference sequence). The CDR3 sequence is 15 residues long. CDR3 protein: CASSQDGTSYNEQFF. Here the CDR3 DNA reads TGTGCCAGCAGCCAAGACGGGACTAGCTACAATGAGCAGTTCTTC.

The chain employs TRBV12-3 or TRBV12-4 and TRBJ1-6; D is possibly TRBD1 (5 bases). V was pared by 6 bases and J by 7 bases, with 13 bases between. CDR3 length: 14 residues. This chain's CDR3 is CASSPRASNSPLHF. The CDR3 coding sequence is TGTGCCAGCAGCCCCAGGGCGAGCAATTCACCCCTCCACTTT.

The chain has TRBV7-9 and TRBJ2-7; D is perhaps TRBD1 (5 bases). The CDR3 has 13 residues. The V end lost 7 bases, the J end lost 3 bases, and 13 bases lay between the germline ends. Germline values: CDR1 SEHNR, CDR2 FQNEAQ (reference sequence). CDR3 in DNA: TGTGCCAGCACCGGGCAGGGTGACTACGAGCAGTACGTC. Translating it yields CASTGQGDYEQYV.

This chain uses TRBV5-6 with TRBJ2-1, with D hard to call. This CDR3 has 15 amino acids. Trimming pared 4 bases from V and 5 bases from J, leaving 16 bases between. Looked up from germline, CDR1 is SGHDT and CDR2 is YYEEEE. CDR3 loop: CASSLPGRIDNEQFF. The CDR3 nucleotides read TGTGCCAGCAGCCTCCCGGGCAGAATAGACAATGAGCAGTTCTTC.

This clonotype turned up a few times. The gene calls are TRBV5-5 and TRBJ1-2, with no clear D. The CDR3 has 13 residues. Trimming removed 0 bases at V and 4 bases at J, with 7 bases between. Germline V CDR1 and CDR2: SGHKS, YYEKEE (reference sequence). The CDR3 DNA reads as TGTGCCAGCAGCTTGGTGGCAACCTATGGCTACACCTTC. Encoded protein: CASSLVATYGYTF.

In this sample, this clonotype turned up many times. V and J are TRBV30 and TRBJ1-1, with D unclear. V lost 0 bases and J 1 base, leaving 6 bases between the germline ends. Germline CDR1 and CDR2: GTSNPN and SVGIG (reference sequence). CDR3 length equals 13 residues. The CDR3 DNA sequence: TGTGCCTGGAGTGTAATGGGGAACACTGAAGCTTTCTTT. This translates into CAWSVMGNTEAFF.

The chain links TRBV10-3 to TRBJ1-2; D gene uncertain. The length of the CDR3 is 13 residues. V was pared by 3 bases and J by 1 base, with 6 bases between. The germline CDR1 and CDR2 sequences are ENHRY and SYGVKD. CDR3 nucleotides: TGTGCCATCAGTGATGCGGTTAACTATGGCTACACCTTC. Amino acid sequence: CAISDAVNYGYTF.

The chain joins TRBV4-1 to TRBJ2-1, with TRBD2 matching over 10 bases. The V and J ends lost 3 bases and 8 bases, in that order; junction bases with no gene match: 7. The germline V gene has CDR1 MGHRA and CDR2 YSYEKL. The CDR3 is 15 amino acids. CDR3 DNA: TGCGCCAGCAGCCACGCTAGCGGGAGTTTCTATGAGCAGTTCTTC. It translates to CASSHASGSFYEQFF.

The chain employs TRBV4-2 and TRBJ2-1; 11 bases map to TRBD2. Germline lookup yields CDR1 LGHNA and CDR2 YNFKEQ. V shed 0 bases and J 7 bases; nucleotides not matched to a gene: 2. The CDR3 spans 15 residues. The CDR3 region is CASSQERLAGNEQFF. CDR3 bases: TGTGCCAGCAGCCAAGAGCGACTAGCGGGGAATGAGCAGTTCTTC.

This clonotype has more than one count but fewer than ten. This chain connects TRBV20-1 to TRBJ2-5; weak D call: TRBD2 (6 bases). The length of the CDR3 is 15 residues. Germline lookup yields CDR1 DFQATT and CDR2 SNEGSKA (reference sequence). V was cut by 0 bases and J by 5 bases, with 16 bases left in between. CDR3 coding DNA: TGCAGTGCTAGAGATCGCGCGGGATTGAAGGAGACCCAGTACTTC. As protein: CSARDRAGLKETQYF.

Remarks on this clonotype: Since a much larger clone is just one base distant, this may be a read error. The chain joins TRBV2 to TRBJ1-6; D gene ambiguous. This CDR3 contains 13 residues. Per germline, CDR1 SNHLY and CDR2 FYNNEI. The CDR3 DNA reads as TGTGCCAGCTATAGTCTCTTTAATTCACCCCTCCGCTTT. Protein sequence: CASYSLFNSPLRF.

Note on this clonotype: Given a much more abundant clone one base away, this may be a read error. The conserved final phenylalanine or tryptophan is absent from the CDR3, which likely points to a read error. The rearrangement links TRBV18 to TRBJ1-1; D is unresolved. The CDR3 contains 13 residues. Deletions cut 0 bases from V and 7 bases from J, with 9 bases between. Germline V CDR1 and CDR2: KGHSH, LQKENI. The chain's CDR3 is CASSPPSGSEAFL. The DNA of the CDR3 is TGTGCCAGCTCACCACCATCCGGGAGTGAAGCTTTCCTT.

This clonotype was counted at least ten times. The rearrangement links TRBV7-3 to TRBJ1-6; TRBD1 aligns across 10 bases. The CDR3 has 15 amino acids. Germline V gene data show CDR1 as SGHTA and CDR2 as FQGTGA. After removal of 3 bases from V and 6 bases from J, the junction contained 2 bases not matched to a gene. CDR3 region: CASSLTGGVNSPLHF. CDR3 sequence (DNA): TGTGCCAGCAGCTTGACAGGGGGCGTTAATTCACCCCTCCACTTT.

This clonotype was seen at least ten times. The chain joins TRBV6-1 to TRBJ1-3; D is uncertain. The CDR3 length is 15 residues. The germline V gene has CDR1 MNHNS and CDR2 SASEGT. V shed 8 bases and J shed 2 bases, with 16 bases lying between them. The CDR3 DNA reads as TGTGCCAGCCTTAAACACCCAGGTCCTGGAAACACCATATATTTT. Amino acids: CASLKHPGPGNTIYF.

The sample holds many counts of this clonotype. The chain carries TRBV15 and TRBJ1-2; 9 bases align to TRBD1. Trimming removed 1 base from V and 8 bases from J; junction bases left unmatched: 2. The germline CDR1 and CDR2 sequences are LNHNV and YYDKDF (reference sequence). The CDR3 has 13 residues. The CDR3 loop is CATSRGTGDGYTF. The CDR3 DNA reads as TGTGCCACCAGCAGAGGGACAGGGGACGGCTACACCTTC.